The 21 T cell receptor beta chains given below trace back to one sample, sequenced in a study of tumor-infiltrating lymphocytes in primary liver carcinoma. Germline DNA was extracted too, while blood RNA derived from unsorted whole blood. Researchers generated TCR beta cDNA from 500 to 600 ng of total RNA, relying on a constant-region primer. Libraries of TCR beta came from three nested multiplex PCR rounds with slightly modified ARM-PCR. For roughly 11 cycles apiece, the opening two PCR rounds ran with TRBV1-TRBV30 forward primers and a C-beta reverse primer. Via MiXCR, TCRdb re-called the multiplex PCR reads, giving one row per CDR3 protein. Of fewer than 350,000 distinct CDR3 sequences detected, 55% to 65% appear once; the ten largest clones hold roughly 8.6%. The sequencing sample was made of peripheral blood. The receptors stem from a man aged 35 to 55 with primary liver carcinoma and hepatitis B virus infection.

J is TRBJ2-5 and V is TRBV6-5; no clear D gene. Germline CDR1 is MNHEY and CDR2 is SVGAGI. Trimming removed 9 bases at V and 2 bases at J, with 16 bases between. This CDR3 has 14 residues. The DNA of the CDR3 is TGTGCCAGGAGAAACGCAATGGCTCAAGAGACCCAGTACTTC. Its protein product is CARRNAMAQETQYF.

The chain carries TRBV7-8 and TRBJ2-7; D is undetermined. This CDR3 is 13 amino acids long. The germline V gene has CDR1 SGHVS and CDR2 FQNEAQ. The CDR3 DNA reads TGTATCAGCAGCGCCCTAGGAAGTAACGAGCAGTACTTC. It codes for CISSALGSNEQYF.

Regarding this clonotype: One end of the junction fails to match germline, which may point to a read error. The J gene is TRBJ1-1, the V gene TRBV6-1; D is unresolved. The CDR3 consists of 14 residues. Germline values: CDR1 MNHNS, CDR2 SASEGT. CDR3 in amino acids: CASKVRHMNTKAFF. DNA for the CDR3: TGTGCCAGCAAAGTCAGACACATGAACACTAAAGCTTTCTTT.

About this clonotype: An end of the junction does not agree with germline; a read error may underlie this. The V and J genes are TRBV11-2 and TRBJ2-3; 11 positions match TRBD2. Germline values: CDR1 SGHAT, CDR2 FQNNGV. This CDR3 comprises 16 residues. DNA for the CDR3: TGTGCCAGCAGCTCTATAGCGGGAGGGAGCACAGATACGAAGTATTTT. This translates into CASSSIAGGSTDTKYF.

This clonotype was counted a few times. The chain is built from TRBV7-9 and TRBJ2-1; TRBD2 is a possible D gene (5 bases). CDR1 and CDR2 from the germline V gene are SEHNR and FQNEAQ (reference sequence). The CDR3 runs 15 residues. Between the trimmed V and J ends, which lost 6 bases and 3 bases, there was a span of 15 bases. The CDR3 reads CASRDGLLLYNEQFF. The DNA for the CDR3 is TGTGCCAGCAGAGACGGACTCTTGCTCTACAATGAGCAGTTCTTC.

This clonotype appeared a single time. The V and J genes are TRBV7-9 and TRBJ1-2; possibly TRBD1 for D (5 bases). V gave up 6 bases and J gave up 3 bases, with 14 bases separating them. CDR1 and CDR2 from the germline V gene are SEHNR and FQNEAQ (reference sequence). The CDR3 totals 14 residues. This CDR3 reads CASSSQGGDYGYTF. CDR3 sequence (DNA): TGTGCCAGCAGTTCGCAGGGAGGAGACTATGGCTACACCTTC. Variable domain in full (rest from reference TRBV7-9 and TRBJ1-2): DTGVSQNPRHKITKRGQNVTFRCDPISEHNRLYWYRQTLGQGPEFLTYFQNEAQLEKSRLLSDRFSAERPKGSFSTLEIQRTEQGDSAMYLCASSSQGGDYGYTFGSGTRLTVV.

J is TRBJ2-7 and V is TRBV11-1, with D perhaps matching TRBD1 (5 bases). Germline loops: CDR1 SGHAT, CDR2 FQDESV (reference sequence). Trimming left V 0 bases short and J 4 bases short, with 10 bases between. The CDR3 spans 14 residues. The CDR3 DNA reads TGTGCCAGCAGCTTAGCTAGACAGACGTACGAGCAGTACTTC. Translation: CASSLARQTYEQYF.

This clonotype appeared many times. Here the CDR3 reads CASSEGEAFF. CDR3 DNA sequence: TGTGCCAGCAGTGAAGGGGAAGCTTTCTTT. The rearrangement links TRBV6-1 to TRBJ1-1; no clear D gene. The CDR3 contains 10 residues. CDR1 and CDR2 from the germline V gene are MNHNS and SASEGT. V was cut by 1 base and J by 8 bases, with 2 bases left in between.

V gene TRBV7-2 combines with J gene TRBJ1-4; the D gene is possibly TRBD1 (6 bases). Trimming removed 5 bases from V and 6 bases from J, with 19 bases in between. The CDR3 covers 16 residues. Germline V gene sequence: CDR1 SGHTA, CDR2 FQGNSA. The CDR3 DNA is TGTGCCAGCAGCCTATATAGGGGGGCACGGGATGAAAAACTGTTTTTT. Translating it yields CASSLYRGARDEKLFF. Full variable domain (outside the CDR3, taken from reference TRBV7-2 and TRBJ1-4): GAGVSQSPSNKVTEKGKDVELRCDPISGHTALYWYRQSLGQGLEFLIYFQGNSAPDKSGLPSDRFSAERTGGSVSTLTIQRTQQEDSAVYLCASSLYRGARDEKLFFGSGTQLSVL.

The CDR3 sequence is CSVTDRWGSIQYF. Here the CDR3 DNA reads TGCAGCGTTACGGACAGGTGGGGGAGTATTCAGTACTTC. This chain uses TRBV29-1 with TRBJ2-4; TRBD1 aligns across 7 bases. The V gene's germline CDR1 is SQVTM and CDR2 ANQGSEA. Germline trimming cut 5 bases from V and 10 bases from J; bases unmatched to any gene: 11. CDR3 length: 13 residues.

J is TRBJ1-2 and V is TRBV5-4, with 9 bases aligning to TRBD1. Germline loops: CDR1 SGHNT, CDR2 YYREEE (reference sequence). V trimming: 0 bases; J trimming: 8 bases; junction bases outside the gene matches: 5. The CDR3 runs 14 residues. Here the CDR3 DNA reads TGTGCCAGCAGCTTGGGGACAGGGGTTGGAGGCTACACCTTC. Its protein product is CASSLGTGVGGYTF.

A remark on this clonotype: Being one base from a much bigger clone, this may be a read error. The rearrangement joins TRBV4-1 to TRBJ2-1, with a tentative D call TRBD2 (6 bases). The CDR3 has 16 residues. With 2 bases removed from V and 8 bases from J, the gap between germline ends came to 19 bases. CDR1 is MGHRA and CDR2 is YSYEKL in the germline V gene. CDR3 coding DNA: TGCGCCAGCAGCCAATTCCCGACTAGTCCCACGTATGAGCAGTTCTTC. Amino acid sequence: CASSQFPTSPTYEQFF.

The CDR3 bases are TGTGCCAGTAGTATACAGGTTTCTTATGGCTACACCTTC. Translating it yields CASSIQVSYGYTF. The chain recombines TRBV19 with TRBJ1-2; D is uncertain. Looked up from germline, CDR1 is LNHDA and CDR2 is SQIVND (reference sequence). V lost 2 bases to trimming and J lost 5 bases, with 9 bases between them. The CDR3 spans 13 residues.

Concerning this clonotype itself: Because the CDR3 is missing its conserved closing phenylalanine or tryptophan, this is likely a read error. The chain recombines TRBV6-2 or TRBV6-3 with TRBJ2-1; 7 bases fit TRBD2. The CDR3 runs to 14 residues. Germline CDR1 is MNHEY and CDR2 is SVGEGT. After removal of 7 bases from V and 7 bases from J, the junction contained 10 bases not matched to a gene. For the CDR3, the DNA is TGTGCCAGCACCAGGCTAGCGGAAAGAAATGAGCAGTTCCTC. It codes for CASTRLAERNEQFL.

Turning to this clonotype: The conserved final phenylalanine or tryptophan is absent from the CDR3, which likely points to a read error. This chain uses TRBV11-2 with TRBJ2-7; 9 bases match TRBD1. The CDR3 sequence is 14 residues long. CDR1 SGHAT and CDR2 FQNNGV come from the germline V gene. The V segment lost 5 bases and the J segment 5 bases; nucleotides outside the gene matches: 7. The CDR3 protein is CASSRTGEFHEQYL. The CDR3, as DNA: TGTGCCAGCAGCCGGACAGGGGAATTCCACGAGCAGTACTTG.

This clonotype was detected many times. The DNA for the CDR3 is TGTGCCAGCAGTTTGGACAGGGGTAGCAATGAGCAGTTCTTC. This sequence encodes CASSLDRGSNEQFF. This chain connects TRBV6-6 to TRBJ2-1; TRBD1 aligns across 9 bases. In germline, CDR1 is MNHNY, CDR2 SVGAGI (reference sequence). CDR3 length equals 14 residues. The V and J ends lost 4 bases and 6 bases, in that order; junction bases with no gene match: 4.

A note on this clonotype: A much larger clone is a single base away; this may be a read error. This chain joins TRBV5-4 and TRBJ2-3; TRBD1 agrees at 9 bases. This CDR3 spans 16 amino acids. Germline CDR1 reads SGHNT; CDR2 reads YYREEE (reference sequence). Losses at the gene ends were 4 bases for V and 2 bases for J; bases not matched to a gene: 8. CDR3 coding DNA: TGTGCCAGCAGCGAATCCGGGACAGGGAACACAGATACGCAGTATTTT. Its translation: CASSESGTGNTDTQYF.

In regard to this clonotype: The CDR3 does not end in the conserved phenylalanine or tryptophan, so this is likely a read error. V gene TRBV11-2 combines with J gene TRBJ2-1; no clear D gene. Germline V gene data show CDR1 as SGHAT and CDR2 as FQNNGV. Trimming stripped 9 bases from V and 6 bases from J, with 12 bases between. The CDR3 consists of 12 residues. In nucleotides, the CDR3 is TGTGCCAGTAGCCCCCCCCGCAATGAGCAGTTCCTC. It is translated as CASSPPRNEQFL.

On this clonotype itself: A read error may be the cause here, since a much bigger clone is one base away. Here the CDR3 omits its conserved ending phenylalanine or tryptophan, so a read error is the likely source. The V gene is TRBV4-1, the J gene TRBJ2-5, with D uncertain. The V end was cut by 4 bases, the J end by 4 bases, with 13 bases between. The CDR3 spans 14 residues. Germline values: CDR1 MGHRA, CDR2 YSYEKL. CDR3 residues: CASSRLVRTETQYI. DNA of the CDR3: TGCGCCAGCAGCCGGTTGGTGAGGACAGAGACCCAGTACATC.

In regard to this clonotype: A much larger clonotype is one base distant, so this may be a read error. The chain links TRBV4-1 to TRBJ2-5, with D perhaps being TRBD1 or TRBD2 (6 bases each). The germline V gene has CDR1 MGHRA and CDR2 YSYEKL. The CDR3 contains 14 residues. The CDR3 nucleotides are TGCGCCAGAAGCCAAAATGAGGGGGGAGAGACCCAGTACTTC. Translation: CARSQNEGGETQYF.

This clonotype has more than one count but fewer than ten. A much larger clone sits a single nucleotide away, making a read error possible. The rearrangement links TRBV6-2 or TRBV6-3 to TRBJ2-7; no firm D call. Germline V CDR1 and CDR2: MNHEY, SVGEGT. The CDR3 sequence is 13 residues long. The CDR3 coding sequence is TGTGCCAACAGTTACGCGGCACCCTACGAGCAGTACTTC. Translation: CANSYAAPYEQYF.